The 13 T cell receptor beta chains given below trace back to one sample, sequenced in a study of blood T cell repertoires in COVID-19. Clones were sequenced by immunoSEQ multiplex PCR, and TCRdb holds only the in-frame ones, with some missing. The sample contains around 62,000 clones, roughly 88% of which appear only once. Sequencing was done on a sample of peripheral blood. The receptor source for this set is a woman aged 60-70 years with COVID-19, enrolled during active disease.

The chain couples TRBV7-8 to TRBJ2-3, with 14 bases aligning to TRBD2. Germline trimming cut 5 bases from V and 3 bases from J; bases unmatched to any gene: 7. Germline V gene sequence: CDR1 SGHVS, CDR2 FQNEAQ. This CDR3 is 17 amino acids long. The CDR3 loop is CASSPTGTSGRTDTQYF. In DNA, the CDR3 is TGTGCCAGCAGCCCCACCGGGACTAGCGGGAGAACAGATACGCAGTATTTT.

This clone was counted once. The rearrangement joins TRBV19 to TRBJ1-2, with D perhaps TRBD1 (6 bases). The CDR3 covers 17 residues. CDR1 and CDR2 (germline): LNHDA, SQIVND (reference sequence). V lost 8 bases to trimming and J lost 1 base, with 23 bases between them. The DNA of the CDR3 is TGTGCCAGTTCCTATCAGGGGCCCGGAGCGGTTAACTATGGCTACACCTTC. It translates to CASSYQGPGAVNYGYTF.

The J gene is TRBJ1-1, the V gene TRBV23-1; no firm D call. TRBV23-1 has ORF status, its function being uncertain. V shed 4 bases and J shed 3 bases, with 12 bases lying between them. CDR3 size: 14 residues. CDR3 sequence reads: CASSPNGKDTEAFF. The DNA of the CDR3 is TGCGCCAGCAGTCCAAACGGGAAAGACACTGAAGCTTTCTTT.

This clone was recorded once. The rearrangement joins TRBV19 to TRBJ2-1; 9 bases agree with TRBD1. Germline values: CDR1 LNHDA, CDR2 SQIVND (reference sequence). This CDR3 has 14 residues. Trimming took 5 bases from V and 9 from J; bases not matched to a gene: 8. The CDR3 nucleotides read TGTGCCAGTAGTTCACAGGGGGCCTGGGGTGAGCAGTTCTTC. Its translation is CASSSQGAWGEQFF.

The V gene is TRBV7-9, the J gene TRBJ2-7; TRBD2 matches at 8 bases. The V gene end was trimmed by 0 bases and the J gene end by 3 bases; junction bases not matched to a gene: 1. Germline values: CDR1 SEHNR, CDR2 FQNEAQ (reference sequence). The CDR3 is 14 amino acids. CDR3 protein: CASSLASGSYEQYF. The DNA for the CDR3 is TGTGCCAGCAGCTTAGCCAGCGGGAGCTACGAGCAGTACTTC.

The chain is built from TRBV15 and TRBJ1-5; 8 bases agree with TRBD1. Per the germline V gene, CDR1 is LNHNV and CDR2 is YYDKDF (reference sequence). V was clipped by 1 base and J by 4 bases; unmatched bases: 6. This CDR3 is 16 amino acids long. The CDR3 sequence: CATSRVGQGPNQPQHF. In nucleotides, the CDR3 is TGTGCCACCAGCAGAGTTGGACAGGGTCCTAATCAGCCCCAGCATTTT.

This clone came up a few times. The V call is TRBV2, the J call TRBJ1-5, with a possible D match to TRBD1 (5 bases). V was clipped by 0 bases and J by 6 bases, with 12 bases between them. The CDR3 extends over 15 amino acids. Germline V gives CDR1 SNHLY, CDR2 FYNNEI. The CDR3, as DNA: TGTGCCAGCAGTGAAGCTTATGCAGGGCGTCAGCCCCAGCATTTT. This codes for CASSEAYAGRQPQHF.

The chain employs TRBV9 and TRBJ2-7, with D perhaps matching TRBD2 (5 bases). Trimming pared 2 bases from V and 3 bases from J, leaving 12 bases between. CDR3 size: 14 residues. CDR1 and CDR2 (germline): SGDLS, YYNGEE. The CDR3 is CASSVKRLLYEQYF. As DNA, the CDR3 is TGTGCCAGCAGCGTTAAGCGACTACTCTACGAGCAGTACTTC.

The chain is built from TRBV5-8 and TRBJ1-5, with 12 bases that match TRBD1. The CDR3 runs 16 residues. CDR1 SGHTS and CDR2 YDEGEE come from the germline V gene. The V segment lost 4 bases and the J segment 5 bases; nucleotides outside the gene matches: 7. CDR3: CASSPGTGGAYQPQHF. The CDR3 region has the DNA TGTGCCAGCAGCCCCGGGACAGGGGGCGCTTATCAGCCCCAGCATTTT. Full variable domain (rest looked up from reference TRBV5-8 and TRBJ1-5): EAGVTQSPTHLIKTRGQQATLRCSPISGHTSVYWYQQALGLGLQFLLWYDEGEERNRGNFPPRFSGRQFPNYSSELNVNALELEDSALYLCASSPGTGGAYQPQHFGDGTRLSIL.

The V gene is TRBV19, the J gene TRBJ2-2, with D perhaps matching TRBD2 (5 bases). The CDR3 covers 15 residues. Trimming stripped 6 bases from V and 1 base from J, with 12 bases between. From germline, CDR1 is LNHDA and CDR2 SQIVND (reference sequence). In nucleotides, the CDR3 is TGTGCCAGTAGGGTTGAGCGGATGAACACCGGGGAGCTGTTTTTT. Amino acid sequence: CASRVERMNTGELFF.

J is TRBJ2-7 and V is TRBV5-1; D remains ambiguous. V lost 3 bases and J 3 bases, leaving 13 bases between the germline ends. The length of the CDR3 is 14 residues. Germline assignment: CDR1 SGHRS and CDR2 YFSETQ. CDR3 sequence: CASSSGGIIYEQYF. CDR3 nucleotides: TGCGCCAGCAGCTCCGGCGGCATTATCTACGAGCAGTACTTC.

This rearrangement joins TRBV10-3 to TRBJ1-2; TRBD1 matches at 8 bases. This CDR3 comprises 16 residues. Germline loops: CDR1 ENHRY, CDR2 SYGVKD. V trimming: 6 bases; J trimming: 0 bases; junction bases outside the gene matches: 9. In DNA form, the CDR3 reads TGTGCCATCAGCCCGGGACAGGAGGAAGCTAACTATGGCTACACCTTC. As protein: CAISPGQEEANYGYTF.

Here the CDR3 reads CASSVGGTTADTQYF. The CDR3 bases are TGTGCCAGCAGCGTGGGGGGAACGACTGCAGATACGCAGTATTTT. The chain employs TRBV9 and TRBJ2-3; TRBD2 is a possible D gene (6 bases). Per the germline V gene, CDR1 is SGDLS and CDR2 is YYNGEE. The CDR3 is made up of 15 amino acids. V shed 2 bases and J shed 4 bases, with 14 bases lying between them.